This paragraph reports one T cell receptor beta chain. The antigen is not known. The PCR had 60 Vbeta and 13 Jbeta primers. This table comes from immunoSEQ multiplex PCR, and its TCRdb copy is limited to in-frame clones, with some not included. The table shows approximately 150,000 clones, with 65% to 80% occurring only once. The sample belongs to a study of cytomegalovirus exposure and HLA in healthy donors. Study-level points and caveats: Later analysis suggested links between common viral pathogens and several top significant clusters. DRB1 showed the most TCR associations and HLA-C the fewest in a later analysis, as rates varied by HLA locus.

These donors, healthy bone marrow donors, were studied. Germline V gives CDR1 SNHLY, CDR2 FYNNEI. CDR3 length: 12 amino acids. V lost 5 bases and J 3 bases, leaving 8 bases between the germline ends. The source is a male donor in good health and CMV-seronegative. The J gene is TRBJ2-7, the V gene TRBV2; possibly TRBD1 for D (5 bases). Material for sequencing was PBMCs. DNA for the CDR3: TGTGCCAGCAGTCCGGACAACTACGAGCAGTACTTC. Protein product: CASSPDNYEQYF.